This is a list of T cell receptor beta chains from one sample in a study of a mutant IDH1 vaccine in newly diagnosed glioma. The assay was immunoSEQ multiplex PCR, and TCRdb's table has in-frame clones only and misses some. The sample has over 55,000 clones; roughly 80% are singletons. These receptors have no known antigen. This material consisted of PBMCs, taken from a glioma patient whose treatment included an IDH1 peptide vaccine. The receptor set was obtained from a woman aged 18 to 35 with glioma. Some clones in this sample may be carry-over from other donors' samples. Both conserved end residues are part of each CDR3. A D gene is named only where the DNA matches it firmly. Size values are once, few and many counts, or a class for expanded clones, and some rows have none.

11	.	TRBV7-3	TRBJ2-2	.	TGTGCCAGCACCAAAAACGGGGAGCTGTTTTTT	CASTKNGELFF
15	.	TRBV19	TRBJ2-7	.	TGTGCCAGTAGTATAGCTTGGGACCGAACCTACGAGCAGTACTTC	CASSIAWDRTYEQYF
11	once	TRBV29-1	TRBJ2-5	.	TGCAGCACGAGGGTGGGAGAGACCCAGTACTTC	CSTRVGETQYF
13	.	TRBV5-8	TRBJ1-1	.	TGTGCCAGCAGCTTGGAACCCACCACTGAAGCTTTCTTT	CASSLEPTTEAFF
11	.	TRBV2	TRBJ2-1	.	TGTGCCAGCAGTGTGGCCTATGAGCAGTTCTTC	CASSVAYEQFF
17	.	TRBV7-9	TRBJ2-7	TRBD1	TGTGCCAGCAGCTTAGAGGTGGACAGGGGATATCCCTACGAGCAGTACTTC	CASSLEVDRGYPYEQYF
15	.	TRBV10-3	TRBJ2-7	TRBD1	TGTGCCATCAGTGGACGGGGACAGGGGAGTAACGAGCAGTACTTC	CAISGRGQGSNEQYF
14	.	TRBV6-4	TRBJ1-2	TRBD1	TGTGCCAGGAGAGACGGGACAGAAACTTATGGCTACACCTTC	CARRDGTETYGYTF
15	.	TRBV5-4	TRBJ2-3	TRBD2	TGTGCCAGTAAACTAGCGGGAGGGTCCCCAGATACGCAGTATTTT	CASKLAGGSPDTQYF
16	.	TRBV5-6	TRBJ1-2	.	TGTGCCAGCAGCTTGGTGGCCGTAGAAGCTAACTATGGCTACACCTTC	CASSLVAVEANYGYTF
18	few	TRBV2	TRBJ2-3	TRBD2	TGTGCCAGCAGACGACTAGCGGGGGACCCAACCGACACAGATACGCAGTATTTT	CASRRLAGDPTDTDTQYF
15	.	TRBV9	TRBJ1-2	.	TGTGCCAGCAGCGTAGACCCAGGACAGAACTATGGCTACACCTTC	CASSVDPGQNYGYTF
11	.	TRBV20-1	TRBJ2-7	.	TGCAGTGCTAGAGATGGCTACGAGCAGTACTTC	CSARDGYEQYF
14	.	TRBV30	TRBJ1-1	.	TGTGCCTGGAGTGTGGATCCGGGGAACACTGAAGCTTTCTTT	CAWSVDPGNTEAFF
14	.	TRBV15	TRBJ1-5	.	TGTGCCACCAGCAGAGCCCCCGCCGGCCCGCCCCAGCATTTT	CATSRAPAGPPQHF
16	.	TRBV4-2	TRBJ2-1	.	TGTGCCAGCAGCCAAGACACAGGCTCGCACTACAATGAGCAGTTCTTC	CASSQDTGSHYNEQFF
15	.	TRBV4-3	TRBJ2-2	.	TGCGCCAGCAGCCAAGATGGTTCGAACACCGGGGAGCTGTTTTTT	CASSQDGSNTGELFF
15	few	TRBV9	TRBJ1-5	.	TGTGCCAGCAGCCCCGGACGTACGCGGGATCAGCCCCAGCATTTT	CASSPGRTRDQPQHF
14	medium-sized	TRBV6-1	TRBJ1-5	.	TGTGCCAGCAGTCCACAGGGACGCAATCAGCCCCAGCATTTT	CASSPQGRNQPQHF
14	.	TRBV28	TRBJ1-2	TRBD1	TGTGCCAGCAGTTCCCAGACAGGGAACTATGGCTACACCTTC	CASSSQTGNYGYTF
13	.	TRBV30	TRBJ1-2	.	TGTGCCTGGAGCCAGGGATGGGTGCAGGGCTACACCTTC	CAWSQGWVQGYTF
15	once	TRBV29-1	TRBJ1-2	.	TGCAGCGTTGAAGATCTAACCAGGGTGGATGGTGGCTACACCTTC	CSVEDLTRVDGGYTF
16	.	TRBV19	TRBJ1-5	TRBD1	TGTGCCAGTAGTATCTGGGGACAGGGCGGCAATCAGCCCCAGCATTTT	CASSIWGQGGNQPQHF
14	few	TRBV15	TRBJ1-2	TRBD1	TGTGCCACCAGCAGAAGGGACAGAATCTATGGCTACACCTTC	CATSRRDRIYGYTF
13	.	TRBV7-9	TRBJ2-3	.	TGTGCCAGCAACCAGGGTCAGACAGATACGCAGTATTTT	CASNQGQTDTQYF